Each of the 30 T cell receptor beta chains below was sequenced from the same sample in a study of Graves' ophthalmopathy and Graves' hyperthyroidism. The authors amplified TCR beta CDR3 regions from RNA transcripts. An opening RT-PCR round employed HTBI primers and preceded a second-round multiplex PCR. Each CDR3 protein is one row after TCRdb ran MiXCR on the multiplex PCR reads. The sample yields over a million distinct CDR3 sequences, roughly two fifths seen once. Material: peripheral blood or thyroid tissue (not recorded which). Source of these receptors: an adult man with Graves' hyperthyroidism.

V gene TRBV2 combines with J gene TRBJ1-4, with 11 positions matching TRBD1. Losses at the gene ends were 7 bases for V and 8 bases for J; bases not matched to a gene: 12. The CDR3 length is 16 residues. The germline gives CDR1 SNHLY, CDR2 FYNNEI. The CDR3 DNA reads TGTGCCAGCACCGAAGGGCCGGACAGGGGGCCCGAAAAACTGTTTTTT. It encodes CASTEGPDRGPEKLFF.

This chain connects TRBV29-1 to TRBJ2-7; D is uncertain. Near its end, the DNA agrees better with TRBJ2-1, so the J call may be wrong. Germline V CDR1 and CDR2: SQVTM, ANQGSEA. This CDR3 has 11 amino acids. CDR3 loop: CSVVSYNEQFF. The CDR3 DNA sequence: TGCAGCGTTGTATCCTACAATGAGCAGTTCTTC.

This rearrangement joins TRBV7-8 to TRBJ2-7; 7 bases are a match to TRBD1. From germline, CDR1 is SGHVS and CDR2 FQNEAQ. The CDR3 has 13 residues. V shed 5 bases and J 6 bases; nucleotides not matched to a gene: 7. In DNA form, the CDR3 reads TGTGCCAGCAGCCAGAGACAGGGCACCGAGCAGTACTTC. Translated: CASSQRQGTEQYF.

This clonotype was seen only a few times. V is TRBV7-9 and J is TRBJ1-5, with D possibly matching TRBD1 (5 bases). V shed 5 bases and J shed 1 base, with 15 bases lying between them. The CDR3 length is 16 residues. Germline V CDR1 and CDR2: SEHNR, FQNEAQ (reference sequence). CDR3 region: CASSPRAGLSNQPQHF. CDR3 sequence (DNA): TGTGCCAGCAGCCCGAGGGCGGGGCTCAGCAATCAGCCCCAGCATTTT.

This clonotype was seen only a few times. V is TRBV6-5 and J is TRBJ2-2, with D possibly matching TRBD1 (5 bases). Germline V gives CDR1 MNHEY, CDR2 SVGAGI. Trimming removed 6 bases at V and 2 bases at J, with 13 bases between. The CDR3 is made up of 15 amino acids. The CDR3 coding sequence is TGTGCCAGCAGGCGCACAGGAGCTAACACCGGGGAGCTGTTTTTT. It translates to CASRRTGANTGELFF.

Many counts were recorded for this clonotype. This chain connects TRBV9 to TRBJ2-2; D uncertain. CDR1 and CDR2 (germline): SGDLS, YYNGEE. There are 14 residues in the CDR3. The V gene lost 3 bases and the J gene lost 5 bases, with 11 bases spanning the gap. CDR3 loop: CASSARAGTGELFF. Here the CDR3 DNA reads TGTGCCAGCAGCGCCCGGGCAGGAACCGGGGAGCTGTTTTTT.

This clonotype was seen ten or more times. The CDR3 sequence: CASSYGFKMGGYTF. In nucleotides, the CDR3 is TGTGCCAGCAGTTACGGCTTCAAGATGGGCGGCTACACCTTC. The chain couples TRBV12-3 or TRBV12-4 to TRBJ1-2; D ambiguous. The V end lost 4 bases, the J end lost 8 bases, and 17 bases lay between the germline ends. The CDR3 spans 14 residues.

A few counts support this clonotype. The chain couples TRBV6-4 to TRBJ2-7; 7 nucleotides agree with TRBD1. CDR3 length: 15 residues. Per the germline V gene, CDR1 is MRHNA and CDR2 is SNTAGT. Trimming removed 7 bases from V and 3 bases from J; junction bases left unmatched: 12. The CDR3 sequence: CASTAADRTDYEQYF. The DNA of the CDR3 is TGTGCCAGCACAGCCGCGGACAGGACCGACTACGAGCAGTACTTC.

Comments on this clonotype: Since a much larger clone is just one base distant, this may be a read error. CDR3 in amino acids: CASSSGQEAHYEQYF. The CDR3 DNA follows: TGTGCCAGCAGCTCTGGACAGGAAGCACACTACGAGCAGTACTTC. V and J are TRBV7-9 and TRBJ2-7, with 7 bases identical to TRBD1. The V and J ends lost 4 bases and 3 bases, in that order; junction bases with no gene match: 9. CDR3 length: 15 amino acids. Per germline, CDR1 SEHNR and CDR2 FQNEAQ (reference sequence).

Worth noting for this clonotype: A read error is possible here, since a much larger clone lies one base away. In DNA form, the CDR3 reads TGTGCCAGCAGCCAACAGGAGAACCAAGAGACCCAGTACTTC. Translation gives CASSQQENQETQYF. The rearrangement joins TRBV16 to TRBJ2-5; D remains ambiguous. The CDR3 extends over 14 amino acids. The V and J ends lost 2 bases and 0 bases respectively, with 7 bases between them. Per the germline V gene, CDR1 is KGHSY and CDR2 is FQNENV.

This clonotype was recorded many times. V gene TRBV11-2 combines with J gene TRBJ2-7, with TRBD1 matching over 7 bases. CDR1 is SGHAT and CDR2 is FQNNGV in the germline V gene. With V trimmed by 3 bases and J by 12 bases, 11 bases remained unmatched. The CDR3 consists of 13 residues. CDR3 nucleotides: TGTGCCAGCAGCTTTCTAGACAGCGACAGGGTGTACTTC. It translates to CASSFLDSDRVYF.

This clonotype occurred many times. The rearrangement links TRBV6-5 to TRBJ2-7; a weak D match, TRBD1 (5 bases). Germline lookup yields CDR1 MNHEY and CDR2 SVGAGI. Trimming shortened V by 2 bases and J by 4 bases, and 9 bases separated the two germline ends. The CDR3 covers 13 residues. The DNA for the CDR3 is TGTGCCAGCAGTTACCTCCAGGGTTACGAGCAGTACTTC. It translates to CASSYLQGYEQYF.

This clonotype was found many times. The V gene is TRBV7-7, the J gene TRBJ2-2, with D possibly TRBD2 on 5 matching bases. This CDR3 region has 16 residues. V shed 2 bases and J shed 3 bases, with 13 bases lying between them. Germline CDR1 reads SSHAT; CDR2 reads FNYEAQ (reference sequence). The CDR3 coding sequence is TGTGCCAGCAGCTTATCCCTCGGGGTTGACACCGGGGAGCTGTTTTTT. It is translated as CASSLSLGVDTGELFF.

This clonotype was detected many times. This sequence joins TRBV19 and TRBJ1-5; 9 bases line up with TRBD1. The CDR3 covers 14 residues. Germline lookup yields CDR1 LNHDA and CDR2 SQIVND (reference sequence). V lost 3 bases to trimming and J lost 6 bases; unmatched junction nucleotides: 3. The DNA of the CDR3 is TGTGCCAGTAGTATGGGACAGGGAGGTCAGCCCCAGCATTTT. It codes for CASSMGQGGQPQHF.

This clonotype was found once. This chain joins TRBV5-6 and TRBJ2-2; no clear D. Germline assignment: CDR1 SGHDT and CDR2 YYEEEE. The CDR3 loop spans 10 amino acids. Deletions cut 6 bases from V and 8 bases from J, with 5 bases between. CDR3 protein: CASTMGELFF. In DNA form, the CDR3 reads TGTGCCAGCACCATGGGGGAGCTGTTTTTT.

This clonotype came up a few times. The chain links TRBV2 to TRBJ1-3; possible D gene TRBD1, 5 bases. With 0 bases removed from V and 7 bases from J, the gap between germline ends came to 22 bases. The CDR3 length is 18 residues. Germline assignment: CDR1 SNHLY and CDR2 FYNNEI. The CDR3, as DNA: TGTGCCAGCAGTGAAGCGTTCTTCCCCCGACAGCGGGGCAACACCATATATTTT. It yields the protein CASSEAFFPRQRGNTIYF.

This clonotype came up many times. The V gene is TRBV20-1, the J gene TRBJ1-5; tentative D call: TRBD1 (5 bases). The CDR3 length is 16 residues. Germline assignment: CDR1 DFQATT and CDR2 SNEGSKA (reference sequence). V shed 1 base and J shed 4 bases, with 17 bases lying between them. The CDR3 DNA reads as TGCAGTGCTAGAGCCCCGGGACCGCAGTCGAATCAGCCCCAGCATTTT. It specifies CSARAPGPQSNQPQHF.

This sequence joins TRBV20-1 and TRBJ1-1, with a tentative D call TRBD1 (6 bases). V dropped 6 bases and J dropped 2 bases, with 10 bases sitting between them. The length of the CDR3 is 12 residues. Germline lookup yields CDR1 DFQATT and CDR2 SNEGSKA (reference sequence). CDR3 coding DNA: TGCAGTGCCACGGACAGTAACACTGAAGCTTTCTTT. This gives the protein CSATDSNTEAFF.

This clonotype appeared many times. The CDR3 reads CAISPPTNTGELFF. The DNA of the CDR3 is TGTGCCATCAGCCCCCCAACGAACACCGGGGAGCTGTTTTTT. V is TRBV10-3 and J is TRBJ2-2; D is unclear. CDR3 length: 14 residues. CDR1 ENHRY and CDR2 SYGVKD come from the germline V gene. V gave up 6 bases and J gave up 0 bases, with 8 bases separating them.

A few counts support this clonotype. The chain uses TRBV6-2 or TRBV6-3 and TRBJ1-5; D is unclear. Trimming left V 3 bases short and J 4 bases short, with 13 bases between. Germline V gene lookup returns CDR1 MNHEY and CDR2 SVGEGT. The CDR3 is 15 residues long. The CDR3 region has the DNA TGTGCCAGCAGTTATGCCAGCCTTAGGAATCAGCCCCAGCATTTT. It yields the protein CASSYASLRNQPQHF.

This clonotype was counted many times. The rearrangement uses TRBV7-2 and TRBJ1-5, with a possible D match to TRBD1 (5 bases). Per germline, CDR1 SGHTA and CDR2 FQGNSA. Trimming cost V 0 bases and J 0 bases, with 12 bases left between them. The CDR3 spans 17 residues. The CDR3 here is CASSLAIGAYSNQPQHF. Here the CDR3 DNA reads TGTGCCAGCAGCTTAGCGATAGGGGCTTATAGCAATCAGCCCCAGCATTTT. Full variable domain (missing parts from reference TRBV7-2 and TRBJ1-5): GAGVSQSPSNKVTEKGKDVELRCDPISGHTALYWYRQSLGQGLEFLIYFQGNSAPDKSGLPSDRFSAERTGGSVSTLTIQRTQQEDSAVYLCASSLAIGAYSNQPQHFGDGTRLSIL.

The rearrangement links TRBV28 to TRBJ1-1; D ambiguous. Germline loops: CDR1 MDHEN, CDR2 SYDVKM. The CDR3 is 10 residues long. V lost 6 bases and J 8 bases, leaving 7 bases between the germline ends. CDR3 sequence (DNA): TGTGCCAGCAGGAGGACGGAAGCTTTCTTT. As protein: CASRRTEAFF.

CDR3 nucleotides: TGTGCCAGCAGCACCGGGACTAGCGGGCCAATTACTGGGGCCAACGTCCTGACTTTC. Translating it yields CASSTGTSGPITGANVLTF. The V and J genes are TRBV11-1 and TRBJ2-6; 12 bases line up with TRBD2. This CDR3 comprises 19 residues. In germline, CDR1 is SGHAT, CDR2 FQDESV (reference sequence). The V and J ends lost 5 bases and 2 bases, in that order; junction bases with no gene match: 10.

This clonotype was observed at least ten times. The chain joins TRBV29-1 to TRBJ1-2; 8 bases map to TRBD1. J lost 2 bases, V lost 7 bases, and 6 bases had no gene match. CDR1 is SQVTM and CDR2 is ANQGSEA in the germline V gene. The CDR3 runs 13 residues. The CDR3 here is CSAGQGTNYGYTF. In DNA form, the CDR3 reads TGCAGCGCAGGACAGGGAACCAACTATGGCTACACCTTC.

This clonotype was recorded at least ten times. The V and J genes are TRBV2 and TRBJ2-5, with a weak D call TRBD2 (6 bases). The CDR3 is 13 residues long. The V end lost 6 bases, the J end lost 4 bases, and 12 bases lay between the germline ends. Per germline, CDR1 SNHLY and CDR2 FYNNEI. The CDR3 sequence is CASRRDPRETQYF. The CDR3 DNA reads as TGTGCCAGCAGGCGGGACCCCCGAGAGACCCAGTACTTC.

CDR3 DNA: TGTGCCAGCAGTTACAAGAATCAGCCCCAGCATTTT. Its translation is CASSYKNQPQHF. This chain links TRBV7-3 with TRBJ1-5; D gene ambiguous. This CDR3 contains 12 residues. Trimming removed 6 bases from V and 4 bases from J, with 7 bases in between. CDR1 is SGHTA and CDR2 is FQGTGA in the germline V gene. The full variable domain, rest sourced from reference TRBV7-3 and TRBJ1-5, is GAGVSQTPSNKVTEKGKYVELRCDPISGHTALYWYRQSLGQGPEFLIYFQGTGAADDSGLPNDRFFAVRPEGSVSTLKIQRTERGDSAVYLCASSYKNQPQHFGDGTRLSIL.

Many counts were recorded for this clonotype. The chain joins TRBV7-8 to TRBJ2-5, with a possible D match to TRBD1 (5 bases). CDR3 length: 14 residues. The germline V gene has CDR1 SGHVS and CDR2 FQNEAQ. Deletions cut 10 bases from V and 5 bases from J, with 20 bases between. The CDR3 DNA sequence: TGTGCCACCGCCCCTCTCAGGGTTGAGGAGACCCAGTACTTC. Translating gives CATAPLRVEETQYF.

The V and J genes are TRBV19 and TRBJ1-5; D is unresolved. V shed 3 bases and J shed 3 bases, with 12 bases lying between them. The CDR3 is 15 residues long. Germline V gene data show CDR1 as LNHDA and CDR2 as SQIVND (reference sequence). The CDR3 DNA sequence: TGTGCCAGTAGTATCAGACCCGCTCCCAATCAGCCCCAGCATTTT. Translation gives CASSIRPAPNQPQHF.

This clonotype was seen only a few times. V and J are TRBV12-3 or TRBV12-4 and TRBJ1-3, with D unresolved. Trimming took 6 bases from V and 0 from J, leaving 12 bases between them. The CDR3 covers 15 residues. In DNA form, the CDR3 reads TGTGCCAGCAGAAACCCGAACACCTCTGGAAACACCATATATTTT. It translates to CASRNPNTSGNTIYF.

The gene calls are TRBV7-2 and TRBJ1-1; D ambiguous. The CDR3 is made up of 13 amino acids. CDR1 SGHTA and CDR2 FQGNSA come from the germline V gene. The V end was cut by 5 bases, the J end by 5 bases, with 12 bases between. The CDR3 sequence is CASSISGETEAFF. In DNA, the CDR3 is TGTGCCAGCAGCATCTCTGGGGAAACTGAAGCTTTCTTT. The full variable domain, in which reference TRBV7-2 and TRBJ1-1 provide the parts outside the CDR3, is GAGVSQSPSNKVTEKGKDVELRCDPISGHTALYWYRQSLGQGLEFLIYFQGNSAPDKSGLPSDRFSAERTGGSVSTLTIQRTQQEDSAVYLCASSISGETEAFFGQGTRLTVV.